This T cell receptor beta chain was sequenced in a study of blood T cell repertoires in COVID-19. Across the study: PBMCs, B-cell-depleted T cells, or T cells provided the cDNA or gDNA that made up the material.

Sequencing used immunoSEQ multiplex PCR; TCRdb keeps in-frame clones, though not all of them. Among hundreds of thousands of clones listed, over 80% were seen once. The V gene's germline CDR1 is LNHDA and CDR2 SQIVND (reference sequence). The junction had 9 bases not matched to a gene; V was cut back by 7 bases and J by 5 bases. The CDR3 sequence is 14 residues long. The chain couples TRBV19 to TRBJ1-2, with 8 positions matching TRBD1. The clonotype originates from a woman aged 18-29 years who had recovered from COVID-19. The sequencing input was PBMCs or T cells enriched from blood (not recorded which). The chain's CDR3 is CASTPDRVPYGYTF. CDR3 nucleotide sequence: TGTGCCAGTACCCCGGACAGGGTCCCTTATGGCTACACCTTC.